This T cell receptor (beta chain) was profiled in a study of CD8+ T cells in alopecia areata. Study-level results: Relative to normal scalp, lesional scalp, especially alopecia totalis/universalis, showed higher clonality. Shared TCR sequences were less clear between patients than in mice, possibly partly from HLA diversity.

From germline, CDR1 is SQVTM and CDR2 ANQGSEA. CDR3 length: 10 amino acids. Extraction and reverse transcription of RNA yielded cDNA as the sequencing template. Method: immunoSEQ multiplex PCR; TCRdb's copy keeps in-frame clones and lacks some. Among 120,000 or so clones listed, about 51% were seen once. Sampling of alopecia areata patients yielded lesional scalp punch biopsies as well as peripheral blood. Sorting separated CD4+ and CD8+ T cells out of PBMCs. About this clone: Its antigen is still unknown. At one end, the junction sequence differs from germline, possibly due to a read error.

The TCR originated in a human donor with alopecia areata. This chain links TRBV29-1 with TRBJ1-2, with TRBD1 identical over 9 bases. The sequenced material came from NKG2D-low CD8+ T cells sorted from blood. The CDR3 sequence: CSVDGDRVIF. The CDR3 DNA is TGCAGCGTTGACGGGGACAGGGTCATTTTC.